This T cell receptor (beta chain) was found in a study of T cells in Graves' hyperthyroidism and ophthalmopathy. This clonotype was counted only a few times. Its antigen is unidentified. Study-wide results and limits: Ophthalmopathy, as predicted by the model, came a median roughly 6.8 months after the prediction.

Authors of the study amplified TCR beta CDR3 regions from RNA transcripts. Using the HTBI primer set, a first-round RT-PCR was run on the TCR CDR3. One entry per CDR3 protein results from TCRdb running MiXCR on the multiplex PCR reads. This sample has approximately 630,000 distinct CDR3 sequences; under 20% occur once, and the top ten carry 3% to 4%. When ophthalmopathy did not progress within 18 months, Graves' hyperthyroidism was considered stable. Germline V gene lookup returns CDR1 SQVTM and CDR2 ANQGSEA. Trimming took off 4 bases at V and 2 bases at J, with 17 bases between the two ends. This CDR3 spans 15 amino acids.

The sequence derives from a woman younger than 45 with Graves' hyperthyroidism. The chain employs TRBV29-1 and TRBJ1-2; D might be TRBD1 (5 bases). The sequenced sample consisted of blood. The CDR3 DNA reads as TGCAGCGTTGGGAGGGGCGGCGAGGGGAACTATGGCTACACCTTC. Amino acid sequence: CSVGRGGEGNYGYTF.